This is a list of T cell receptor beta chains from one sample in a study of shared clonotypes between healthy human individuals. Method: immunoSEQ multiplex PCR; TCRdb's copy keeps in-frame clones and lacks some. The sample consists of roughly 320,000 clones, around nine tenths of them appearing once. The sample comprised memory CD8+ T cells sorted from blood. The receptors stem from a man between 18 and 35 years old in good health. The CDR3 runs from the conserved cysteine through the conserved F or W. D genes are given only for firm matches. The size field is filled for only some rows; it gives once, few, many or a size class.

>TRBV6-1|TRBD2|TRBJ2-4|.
CASSDLAGGVWDIQYF
TGTGCCAGCAGTGACCTTGCGGGAGGGGTTTGGGACATTCAGTACTTC
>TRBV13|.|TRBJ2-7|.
CASSLVAEGPYEQYF
TGTGCCAGCAGCTTAGTTGCAGAAGGACCCTACGAGCAGTACTTC
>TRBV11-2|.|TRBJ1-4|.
CASSLRVNEKLFF
TGTGCCAGCAGCCTACGGGTTAATGAAAAACTGTTTTTT
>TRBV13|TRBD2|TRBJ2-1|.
CASSSNTGTSGTLPYEQFF
TGTGCCAGCAGCTCAAACACCGGGACTAGCGGTACCTTACCGTATGAGCAGTTCTTC
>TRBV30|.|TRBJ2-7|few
CAWSATPTSLWEQYF
TGTGCCTGGAGTGCGACCCCTACCTCCCTTTGGGAGCAGTACTTC
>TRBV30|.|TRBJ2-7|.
CAWTPGLGYEQYF
TGTGCCTGGACCCCAGGGTTAGGCTACGAGCAGTACTTC
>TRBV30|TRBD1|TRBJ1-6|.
CACGQENYNSPLHF
TGTGCCTGCGGACAGGAGAATTATAATTCACCCCTCCACTTT
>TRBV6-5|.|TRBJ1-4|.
CASSQYQGKNEKLFF
TGTGCCAGCAGCCAATACCAGGGGAAGAATGAAAAACTGTTTTTT
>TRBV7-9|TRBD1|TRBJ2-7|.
CASSSQGQPYEQYF
TGTGCCAGCAGTTCCCAGGGACAGCCCTACGAGCAGTACTTC
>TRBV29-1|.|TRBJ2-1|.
CSVEPSSYNEQFF
TGCAGCGTCGAACCAAGCTCCTACAATGAGCAGTTCTTC
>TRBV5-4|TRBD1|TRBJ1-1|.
CASRDGQETEAFF
TGTGCCAGCAGGGATGGACAGGAGACTGAAGCTTTCTTT
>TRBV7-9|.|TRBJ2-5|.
CASSPPAVETQYF
TGTGCCAGCAGCCCCCCTGCGGTGGAGACCCAGTACTTC
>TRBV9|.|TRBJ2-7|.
CASSVGGATYEQYF
TGTGCCAGCAGCGTAGGCGGCGCGACCTACGAGCAGTACTTC
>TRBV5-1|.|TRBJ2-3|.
CASSDGGGTDTQYF
TGCGCCAGCAGCGACGGAGGGGGCACAGATACGCAGTATTTT
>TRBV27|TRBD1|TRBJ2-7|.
CASSSGQGGSEQYF
TGTGCCAGCAGTTCGGGACAGGGAGGGTCCGAGCAGTACTTC
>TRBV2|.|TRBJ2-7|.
CASSEALRLEGYEQYF
TGTGCCAGCAGTGAAGCGCTTCGACTTGAAGGCTACGAGCAGTACTTC
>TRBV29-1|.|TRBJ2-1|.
CSVRMGGLSEQFF
TGCAGCGTTAGGATGGGGGGCCTGAGTGAGCAGTTCTTC
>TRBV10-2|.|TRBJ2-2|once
CASSPGWGTNTGELFF
TGCGCCAGCAGTCCAGGGTGGGGGACGAACACCGGGGAGCTGTTTTTT
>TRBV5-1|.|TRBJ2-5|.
CASSPPLITSVSQETQYF
TGCGCCAGCAGCCCCCCCCTGATCACCTCGGTTTCACAAGAGACCCAGTACTTC
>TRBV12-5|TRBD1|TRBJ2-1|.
CASGSRQGGDNEQFF
TGTGCTAGTGGTTCCCGACAGGGGGGGGATAATGAGCAGTTCTTC
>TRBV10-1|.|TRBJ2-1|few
CASSGLFGNEQFF
TGCGCCAGCAGCGGGTTATTTGGCAATGAGCAGTTCTTC
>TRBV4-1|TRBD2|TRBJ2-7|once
CASSSSGTTYEQYF
TGCGCCAGCAGCTCTAGCGGGACTACCTACGAGCAGTACTTC
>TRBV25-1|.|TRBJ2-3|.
CASSEWMGDTQYF
TGTGCCAGCAGTGAGTGGATGGGGGATACGCAGTATTTT
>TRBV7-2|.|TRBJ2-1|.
CASITRIGSYNEQFF
TGTGCCAGCATCACACGGATCGGTTCCTACAATGAGCAGTTCTTC
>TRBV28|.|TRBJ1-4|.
CASSLLQDPGEKLFF
TGTGCCAGCAGTTTATTACAGGACCCAGGGGAAAAACTGTTTTTT
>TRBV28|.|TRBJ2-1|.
CASHHGNEQFF
TGTGCCAGCCACCATGGGAATGAGCAGTTCTTC
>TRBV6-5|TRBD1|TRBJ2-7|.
CASRPGQGYGEQYF
TGTGCCAGCAGGCCGGGACAGGGGTACGGCGAGCAGTACTTC
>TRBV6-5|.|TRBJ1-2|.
CASRVGSVHYGYTF
TGTGCCAGCAGGGTAGGGTCGGTCCACTATGGCTACACCTTC
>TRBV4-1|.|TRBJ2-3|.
CASSQDGFSSTDTQYF
TGCGCCAGCAGTCAAGATGGTTTCTCTAGCACAGATACGCAGTATTTT
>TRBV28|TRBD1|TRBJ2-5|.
CASSLGALTGQETQYF
TGTGCCAGCAGTTTAGGGGCACTGACAGGGCAAGAGACCCAGTACTTC
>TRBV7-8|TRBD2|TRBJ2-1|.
CASSPSLAGGNSYNEQFF
TGTGCCAGCAGCCCGAGCCTAGCGGGGGGGAACTCCTACAATGAGCAGTTCTTC
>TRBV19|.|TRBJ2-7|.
CASSQVGAEQYF
TGTGCCAGTAGTCAGGTAGGGGCCGAGCAGTACTTC
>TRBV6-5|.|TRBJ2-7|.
CASSIGQSYEQYF
TGTGCCAGCAGTATCGGACAGTCTTACGAGCAGTACTTC
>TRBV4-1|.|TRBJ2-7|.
CASSLRQASSYEQYF
TGCGCCAGCAGCCTTAGACAGGCGAGCTCCTACGAGCAGTACTTC
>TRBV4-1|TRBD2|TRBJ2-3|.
CASSPLAESTDTQYF
TGCGCCAGCAGCCCCCTAGCGGAAAGCACAGATACGCAGTATTTT
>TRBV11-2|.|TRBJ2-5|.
CASSLFHTGYQETQYF
TGTGCCAGCAGCTTATTCCACACAGGGTACCAAGAGACCCAGTACTTC
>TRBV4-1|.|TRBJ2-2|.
CASSQVRAGELFF
TGCGCCAGCAGCCAAGTCAGGGCCGGGGAGCTGTTTTTT
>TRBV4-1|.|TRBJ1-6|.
CASRRGVNSPLHF
TGCGCCAGCAGGAGAGGGGTGAATTCACCCCTCCACTTT
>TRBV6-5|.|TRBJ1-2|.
CASSYSMTATYGYTF
TGTGCCAGCAGTTACTCGATGACAGCAACCTATGGCTACACCTTC
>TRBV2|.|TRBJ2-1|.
CASSEERYSYNEQFF
TGTGCCAGCAGTGAAGAACGGTATTCCTACAATGAGCAGTTCTTC
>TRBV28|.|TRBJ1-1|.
CASSLGSHRGYTEAFF
TGTGCCAGCAGTTTAGGTTCTCACAGAGGGTATACTGAAGCTTTCTTT
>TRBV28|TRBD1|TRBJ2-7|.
CASSFPGPGTEFDSYEQYF
TGTGCCAGCAGTTTCCCGGGTCCCGGGACAGAGTTTGACTCCTACGAGCAGTACTTC
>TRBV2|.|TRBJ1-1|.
CASSWAGEAFF
TGTGCCAGCAGTTGGGCGGGTGAAGCTTTCTTT
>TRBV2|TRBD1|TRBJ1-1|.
CATPDRANTEAFF
TGTGCCACCCCTGACAGGGCGAACACTGAAGCTTTCTTT
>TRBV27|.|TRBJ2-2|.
CASSLAAANTGELFF
TGTGCCAGCAGCTTAGCGGCCGCGAACACCGGGGAGCTGTTTTTT
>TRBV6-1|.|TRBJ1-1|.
CATDLAGLNTEAFF
TGTGCCACCGATTTGGCTGGGCTGAACACTGAAGCTTTCTTT
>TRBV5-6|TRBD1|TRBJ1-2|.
CASSAIRQGNYGYTF
TGTGCCAGCAGTGCCATAAGACAGGGGAACTATGGCTACACCTTC
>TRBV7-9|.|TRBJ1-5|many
CASSSTAPGNQPQHF
TGTGCCAGCAGCTCGACTGCCCCAGGCAATCAGCCCCAGCATTTT
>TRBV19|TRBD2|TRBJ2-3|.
CASSMFLAGASTDTQYF
TGTGCCAGTAGTATGTTTCTAGCGGGGGCTAGCACAGATACGCAGTATTTT
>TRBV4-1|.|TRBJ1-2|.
CASSHLTGPWGYTF
TGCGCCAGCAGCCATCTGACAGGCCCTTGGGGCTACACCTTC
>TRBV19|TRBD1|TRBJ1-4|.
CASSMKDRGTEKLFF
TGTGCCAGTAGTATGAAGGACAGGGGCACAGAAAAACTGTTTTTT
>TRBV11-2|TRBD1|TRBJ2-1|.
CASSPPDRGRTEQFF
TGTGCCAGCAGCCCACCGGACAGGGGGCGTACTGAGCAGTTCTTC
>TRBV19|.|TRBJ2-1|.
CASSAGGEQFF
TGTGCCAGTAGTGCGGGTGGTGAGCAGTTCTTC
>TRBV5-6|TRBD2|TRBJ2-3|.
CASGYLAGVQDTQYF
TGTGCCAGCGGGTATCTAGCGGGAGTGCAAGATACGCAGTATTTT
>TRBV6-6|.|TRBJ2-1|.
CASSLLAGLYNEQFF
TGTGCCAGCAGCCTCCTCGCGGGCCTCTACAATGAGCAGTTCTTC
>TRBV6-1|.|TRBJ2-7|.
CASSEAPDILRASYEQYF
TGTGCCAGCAGTGAAGCTCCGGACATACTCAGGGCATCCTACGAGCAGTACTTC
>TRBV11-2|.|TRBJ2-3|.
CASSLEVGDTQYF
TGTGCCAGCAGCTTAGAGGTGGGAGATACGCAGTATTTT
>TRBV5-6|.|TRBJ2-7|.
CASSQTVSYEQYF
TGTGCCAGCAGCCAAACAGTCTCCTACGAGCAGTACTTC
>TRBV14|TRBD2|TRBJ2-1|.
CASSQVWASGTYNEQFF
TGTGCCAGCAGCCAAGTGTGGGCTAGCGGAACCTACAATGAGCAGTTCTTC